Following are 4 T cell receptor beta chains from one sample sequenced in a study of shared clonotypes between healthy human individuals. Selected positively for CCR7 and CD45RO-negative, naive CD8 cells excluded terminally differentiated effector memory CD45RA+ cells. Some clones are missing from TCRdb's copy, which holds only in-frame ones; the method was immunoSEQ multiplex PCR. The sample has more than 2 million clones, around 95% seen once. The sequenced sample consisted of naive CD8+ T cells from PBMCs. The receptors here all came from a man aged 18 to 29 in good health. Some clones in this sample may be carry-over from other donors' samples.

The chain recombines TRBV7-6 with TRBJ1-3; D is ambiguous. This CDR3 is built from 16 residues. V was clipped by 1 base and J by 2 bases, with 12 bases between them. CDR1 is SGHVS and CDR2 is FNYEAQ in the germline V gene. The CDR3 loop reads CASSLGGVLAGNTIYF. The CDR3 DNA sequence: TGTGCCAGCAGCTTAGGGGGAGTACTAGCTGGAAACACCATATATTTT.

In the case of this clone: Other DNA sequences of this sample code for an identical CDR3. The chain couples TRBV28 to TRBJ1-1; D remains ambiguous. V lost 2 bases and J lost 1, with 8 bases in between. Germline CDR1 reads MDHEN; CDR2 reads SYDVKM. The CDR3 contains 14 residues. CDR3 coding DNA: TGTGCCAGCAGTTTAAGTCGGGGGAACACTGAAGCTTTCTTT. This gives the protein CASSLSRGNTEAFF.

This chain joins TRBV7-9 and TRBJ2-5, with D perhaps matching TRBD1 (6 bases). The CDR3 consists of 13 residues. With 8 bases removed from V and 4 bases from J, the gap between germline ends came to 14 bases. In germline, CDR1 is SEHNR, CDR2 FQNEAQ (reference sequence). CDR3 sequence reads: CASSTGYRETQYF. The CDR3 DNA is TGTGCCAGCTCCACAGGGTATCGAGAGACCCAGTACTTC.

The chain carries TRBV11-1 and TRBJ1-2, with 9 bases aligning to TRBD1. The germline gives CDR1 SGHAT, CDR2 FQDESV (reference sequence). The trim removed 5 bases at V and 5 bases at J, leaving 3 bases unmatched. This CDR3 region has 13 residues. DNA for the CDR3: TGTGCCAGCAGCCGGGACAGGGATTATGGCTACACCTTC. The encoded protein is CASSRDRDYGYTF.